Included here is one T cell receptor beta chain sequence, with context. Per the original methods: For nucleated cells, counts were estimated from reference gene primer amplification. This table comes from immunoSEQ multiplex PCR, and its TCRdb copy is limited to in-frame clones, with some not included. V and J calls and clone size come straight from that table; D and trimming were deduced from the DNA. The data show 250,000 to 350,000 clones, about 88% seen once. Trimming removed 5 bases at V and 9 bases at J, with 14 bases between. Germline V gene sequence: CDR1 GTSNPN, CDR2 SVGIG (reference sequence). The CDR3 sequence is 13 residues long. This record comes from a study of blood T cell repertoires in COVID-19. Study-wide context: Spain, Italy and the United States supplied samples that represented acute and convalescent COVID-19. Sources were T cells, B-cell-depleted T cells, or PBMCs; the material itself was cDNA or gDNA.

In Cohort 3, a recovered donor had either two negative PCRs, clearance, or symptom resolution. This receptor was taken from a man aged 55 to 70 who had recovered from COVID-19. Sequencing was done on a sample of PBMCs or T cells enriched from blood (not recorded which). The chain couples TRBV30 to TRBJ1-6, with D maybe TRBD1 (5 bases). The CDR3 DNA sequence: TGTGCCTGGGCGGACACTCCCGGTTCACCCCTCCACTTT. Protein product: CAWADTPGSPLHF.